This is a list of T cell receptor beta chains from one sample in a study of T cells in Graves' hyperthyroidism and ophthalmopathy. TCRdb reprocessed the multiplex PCR reads via MiXCR and lists one record per CDR3 protein. The sample consists of hundreds of thousands of distinct CDR3 sequences, approximately 14% of them appearing once. Sequencing used blood. These receptors were obtained from a woman between 18 and 29 years old with Graves' hyperthyroidism. The CDR3 runs from the conserved cysteine through the conserved F or W. The D gene is left open where the match is weak. Size tells how often a clone was seen (once, few, many) or the class of an expanded clone, and some rows leave it out.

CDR3aa: CSAGLAGIYNEQFF
CDR3nt: TGCAGCGCCGGACTAGCGGGAATCTACAATGAGCAGTTCTTC
j_gene: TRBJ2-1
d_gene: TRBD2
abundance: NA
v_gene: TRBV29-1

CDR3aa: CASSFGTSGGASETQYF
CDR3nt: TGTGCCAGCAGCTTTGGGACTAGCGGGGGGGCTTCGGAGACCCAGTACTTC
j_gene: TRBJ2-5
d_gene: TRBD2
abundance: many
v_gene: TRBV13

CDR3aa: CASSLKTGKETQYF
CDR3nt: TGTGCCAGCAGCCTAAAGACAGGGAAGGAGACCCAGTACTTC
j_gene: TRBJ2-5
d_gene: TRBD1
abundance: many
v_gene: TRBV7-9

CDR3aa: CASSDSGYNQETQYF
CDR3nt: TGTGCCAGCAGTGATTCGGGCTACAACCAAGAGACCCAGTACTTC
j_gene: TRBJ2-5
d_gene: NA
abundance: many
v_gene: TRBV2

CDR3aa: CASSLRAASYEQYF
CDR3nt: TGTGCCAGCAGCTTAAGAGCAGCCTCCTACGAGCAGTACTTC
j_gene: TRBJ2-7
d_gene: NA
abundance: many
v_gene: TRBV11-1

CDR3aa: CASSNDRRTGVIEKLFF
CDR3nt: TGTGCCAGCAGTAACGATCGACGGACAGGGGTGATTGAAAAACTGTTTTTT
j_gene: TRBJ1-4
d_gene: TRBD1
abundance: many
v_gene: TRBV12-3/TRBV12-4

CDR3aa: CASSPVEGHTGELFF
CDR3nt: TGTGCCAGCAGCCCCGTGGAGGGGCACACCGGGGAGCTGTTTTTT
j_gene: TRBJ2-2
d_gene: NA
abundance: NA
v_gene: TRBV7-9

CDR3aa: CASSEALLGEQNIQYF
CDR3nt: TGTGCCAGCAGTGAAGCGCTTCTAGGGGAACAAAACATTCAGTACTTC
j_gene: TRBJ2-4
d_gene: NA
abundance: few
v_gene: TRBV6-1

CDR3aa: CASYPGQEYYEQYF
CDR3nt: TGCGCCAGCTACCCGGGACAGGAGTACTACGAGCAGTACTTC
j_gene: TRBJ2-7
d_gene: TRBD1
abundance: many
v_gene: TRBV5-1

CDR3aa: CATNRDRAGGANVLTF
CDR3nt: TGTGCCACGAACCGGGACAGGGCTGGCGGGGCCAACGTCCTGACTTTC
j_gene: TRBJ2-6
d_gene: TRBD1
abundance: few
v_gene: TRBV7-9

CDR3aa: CASSARWGTEAFF
CDR3nt: TGTGCCAGCAGCGCTCGATGGGGCACTGAAGCTTTCTTT
j_gene: TRBJ1-1
d_gene: NA
abundance: NA
v_gene: TRBV5-8

CDR3aa: CASSSRDRVFGELFF
CDR3nt: TGTGCCAGCAGTTCCAGGGACAGGGTGTTCGGGGAGCTGTTTTTT
j_gene: TRBJ2-2
d_gene: TRBD1
abundance: NA
v_gene: TRBV28

CDR3aa: CASSYSHNQPQHF
CDR3nt: TGTGCCAGCAGTTACTCACATAATCAGCCCCAGCATTTT
j_gene: TRBJ1-5
d_gene: NA
abundance: NA
v_gene: TRBV6-8

CDR3aa: CSARDVRGTSYNEQFF
CDR3nt: TGCAGTGCTAGAGATGTAAGGGGAACTTCCTACAATGAGCAGTTCTTC
j_gene: TRBJ2-1
d_gene: NA
abundance: many
v_gene: TRBV20-1

CDR3aa: CASSQGLAGAYKGNEQFF
CDR3nt: TGCGCCAGCAGCCAGGGACTAGCGGGAGCTTACAAGGGTAATGAGCAGTTCTTC
j_gene: TRBJ2-1
d_gene: TRBD2
abundance: few
v_gene: TRBV4-1

CDR3aa: CASSEGGRFYGYTF
CDR3nt: TGTGCCAGCAGTGAGGGGGGGCGTTTTTATGGCTACACCTTC
j_gene: TRBJ1-2
d_gene: NA
abundance: many
v_gene: TRBV6-1

CDR3aa: CASSLTGTVDNEQFF
CDR3nt: TGTGCCAGCAGCTTAACCGGGACAGTCGACAATGAGCAGTTCTTC
j_gene: TRBJ2-1
d_gene: TRBD1
abundance: NA
v_gene: TRBV7-9

CDR3aa: CASSAAGGPGNEQFF
CDR3nt: TGTGCCAGCAGCGCAGCGGGGGGGCCAGGTAATGAGCAGTTCTTC
j_gene: TRBJ2-1
d_gene: TRBD2
abundance: many
v_gene: TRBV7-2

CDR3aa: CASSLGQHYGYTF
CDR3nt: TGTGCCAGCAGCCTCGGACAGCACTATGGCTACACCTTC
j_gene: TRBJ1-2
d_gene: NA
abundance: many
v_gene: TRBV12-3/TRBV12-4

CDR3aa: CSGTGDAYEQYF
CDR3nt: TGCAGTGGGACAGGTGACGCCTACGAGCAGTACTTC
j_gene: TRBJ2-7
d_gene: TRBD1
abundance: many
v_gene: TRBV20-1

CDR3aa: CASSHRTGGYEQYF
CDR3nt: TGTGCCAGCAGTCACAGGACAGGGGGCTACGAGCAGTACTTC
j_gene: TRBJ2-7
d_gene: TRBD1
abundance: NA
v_gene: TRBV28

CDR3aa: CASSLLLARSYNEQFF
CDR3nt: TGTGCCAGCAGCTTACTACTAGCGAGATCCTACAATGAGCAGTTCTTC
j_gene: TRBJ2-1
d_gene: TRBD2
abundance: many
v_gene: TRBV7-2

CDR3aa: CASSVRETTGEQYF
CDR3nt: TGTGCCAGCAGCGTCAGAGAAACAACGGGCGAGCAGTACTTC
j_gene: TRBJ2-7
d_gene: NA
abundance: NA
v_gene: TRBV9

CDR3aa: CSARDRRGGPETQYF
CDR3nt: TGCAGTGCTAGAGATCGGCGGGGGGGCCCGGAGACCCAGTACTTC
j_gene: TRBJ2-5
d_gene: TRBD2
abundance: few
v_gene: TRBV20-1

CDR3aa: CASSLDTSLGWDGTEAFF
CDR3nt: TGTGCCAGCAGCTTAGATACCAGCCTAGGGTGGGACGGAACTGAAGCTTTCTTT
j_gene: TRBJ1-1
d_gene: NA
abundance: NA
v_gene: TRBV11-2

CDR3aa: CASSSESSGNTIYF
CDR3nt: TGTGCCAGCAGCTCGGAGAGCTCTGGAAACACCATATATTTT
j_gene: TRBJ1-3
d_gene: NA
abundance: few
v_gene: TRBV5-5

CDR3aa: CASSEAPPGSPPYSPLHF
CDR3nt: TGTGCCAGCAGTGAAGCGCCTCCGGGGTCCCCGCCGTATTCACCCCTCCACTTT
j_gene: TRBJ1-6
d_gene: NA
abundance: many
v_gene: TRBV2

CDR3aa: CASRPAPAHSPLHF
CDR3nt: TGTGCCAGCAGGCCTGCCCCGGCCCACTCACCCCTCCACTTT
j_gene: TRBJ1-6
d_gene: NA
abundance: few
v_gene: TRBV2

CDR3aa: CATHPLSGSTDTQYF
CDR3nt: TGTGCCACCCACCCGCTTTCAGGGAGCACAGATACGCAGTATTTT
j_gene: TRBJ2-3
d_gene: NA
abundance: many
v_gene: TRBV6-1

CDR3aa: CASSGRGLGWRYYTF
CDR3nt: TGTGCCAGCAGTGGGCGAGGTCTTGGATGGCGGTACTACACCTTC
j_gene: TRBJ1-2
d_gene: NA
abundance: many
v_gene: TRBV28

CDR3aa: CASKGPNSYEQYF
CDR3nt: TGTGCCAGCAAAGGACCGAACTCCTACGAGCAGTACTTC
j_gene: TRBJ2-7
d_gene: NA
abundance: many
v_gene: TRBV6-1

CDR3aa: CASSDYGRSSYNEQFF
CDR3nt: TGCGCCAGCAGCGATTACGGGCGGAGCTCCTACAATGAGCAGTTCTTC
j_gene: TRBJ2-1
d_gene: NA
abundance: many
v_gene: TRBV5-1

CDR3aa: CASSGGHSGANVLTF
CDR3nt: TGTGCCAGTAGTGGAGGTCACTCTGGGGCCAACGTCCTGACTTTC
j_gene: TRBJ2-6
d_gene: NA
abundance: few
v_gene: TRBV19

CDR3aa: CSARDPWDAGYTF
CDR3nt: TGCAGTGCTAGAGATCCCTGGGACGCTGGCTACACCTTC
j_gene: TRBJ1-2
d_gene: NA
abundance: NA
v_gene: TRBV20-1

CDR3aa: CSAIRDRGRETQYF
CDR3nt: TGCAGTGCAATCCGGGACAGGGGGCGAGAGACCCAGTACTTC
j_gene: TRBJ2-5
d_gene: TRBD1
abundance: many
v_gene: TRBV20-1

CDR3aa: CASSAIGNTEAFF
CDR3nt: TGTGCCAGCTCGGCGATAGGGAACACTGAAGCTTTCTTT
j_gene: TRBJ1-1
d_gene: NA
abundance: many
v_gene: TRBV18

CDR3aa: CASSLPGRLYEQYF
CDR3nt: TGTGCCAGCAGTTTACCGGGACGGCTCTACGAGCAGTACTTC
j_gene: TRBJ2-7
d_gene: NA
abundance: few
v_gene: TRBV6-2/TRBV6-3

CDR3aa: CASRRDRAEKLFF
CDR3nt: TGTGCCAGCAGGAGGGACAGGGCTGAAAAACTGTTTTTT
j_gene: TRBJ1-4
d_gene: TRBD1
abundance: many
v_gene: TRBV6-1

CDR3aa: CSVLGTAYGWGYTF
CDR3nt: TGCAGCGTATTAGGGACGGCTTATGGTTGGGGCTACACCTTC
j_gene: TRBJ1-2
d_gene: NA
abundance: NA
v_gene: TRBV29-1

CDR3aa: CASLKSRTPTGELFF
CDR3nt: TGTGCCAGCCTAAAATCGCGGACGCCTACCGGGGAGCTGTTTTTT
j_gene: TRBJ2-2
d_gene: NA
abundance: many
v_gene: TRBV12-3/TRBV12-4

CDR3aa: CASNRPSEGAYEAFF
CDR3nt: TGTGCCAGCAACAGACCGAGTGAGGGGGCTTATGAAGCTTTCTTT
j_gene: TRBJ1-1
d_gene: TRBD1
abundance: NA
v_gene: TRBV6-1

CDR3aa: CASSLIGGRQTEAFF
CDR3nt: TGTGCCAGCAGCTTAATAGGGGGCAGACAAACTGAAGCTTTCTTT
j_gene: TRBJ1-1
d_gene: TRBD1
abundance: many
v_gene: TRBV7-3

CDR3aa: CASWSRLAGKLEETQYF
CDR3nt: TGTGCCAGCTGGTCCCGACTAGCGGGCAAATTGGAAGAGACCCAGTACTTC
j_gene: TRBJ2-5
d_gene: TRBD2
abundance: many
v_gene: TRBV2

CDR3aa: CSARLRGGRMNTEAFF
CDR3nt: TGCAGTGCTAGACTCCGCGGGGGGCGTATGAACACTGAAGCTTTCTTT
j_gene: TRBJ1-1
d_gene: NA
abundance: many
v_gene: TRBV20-1

CDR3aa: CASSSSSGSYEQYF
CDR3nt: TGTGCCAGCAGCTCATCTAGCGGGAGTTACGAGCAGTACTTC
j_gene: TRBJ2-7
d_gene: TRBD2
abundance: NA
v_gene: TRBV11-3

CDR3aa: CASSQENTHTQYF
CDR3nt: TGTGCCAGCAGCCAAGAGAATACCCATACGCAGTATTTT
j_gene: TRBJ2-3
d_gene: NA
abundance: few
v_gene: TRBV7-9

CDR3aa: CASSVAGGRLNNEQFF
CDR3nt: TGTGCCAGCAGCGTAGCGGGGGGGAGGCTCAACAATGAGCAGTTCTTC
j_gene: TRBJ2-1
d_gene: TRBD2
abundance: few
v_gene: TRBV9

CDR3aa: CASSLARAQGYEQYF
CDR3nt: TGCGCCAGCAGCTTGGCCCGGGCACAGGGATACGAGCAGTACTTC
j_gene: TRBJ2-7
d_gene: NA
abundance: many
v_gene: TRBV5-1